This T cell receptor beta chain emerged from a study of shared clonotypes between healthy human individuals. To note about this clone: Other DNA variants within this sample encode the same CDR3.

Data came from immunoSEQ multiplex PCR; TCRdb stores just in-frame clones and leaves some out. The sample contains a few million clones, 85% to 95% of which appear only once. The CDR3 is 10 residues long. Germline values: CDR1 MNHEY, CDR2 SVGAGI. Between the trimmed V and J ends, which lost 6 bases and 8 bases, there was a span of 4 bases. The chain employs TRBV6-5 and TRBJ1-4; D call uncertain. This TCR derives from a man younger than 35 in good health. Sequencing used naive CD4+ T cells sorted from blood. The subset here: CD45RA+ positively selected. In DNA form, the CDR3 reads TGTGCCAGCAGGGGCGAAAAACTGTTTTTT. Protein sequence: CASRGEKLFF.